Listed here is a single T cell receptor (beta chain). The antigen remains undetermined. These data originate in a study of OX40 agonist ivuxolimab in advanced cancers. The wider study: A partial response was reached by three patients: one with hepatocellular carcinoma and two with cutaneous melanoma. General study results and limits: Low normalized T-cell clonal expansion also characterized some of the nonresponders.

The method was immunoSEQ multiplex PCR; TCRdb's version includes in-frame clones alone and lacks a portion of them. The sample has tens of thousands of clones, just over 85% seen once. V gave up 4 bases and J gave up 5 bases; unmatched junction bases: 10. CDR3 length: 17 residues. CDR1 and CDR2 from the germline V gene are SGHAT and FQDESV (reference sequence). This sequence was found in an adult with an advanced solid tumor such as melanoma, head and neck, liver or kidney cancer. V and J are TRBV11-1 and TRBJ2-1, with 11 bases identical to TRBD1. The specimen was CD4+ or CD8+ T cells sorted from blood, collected in a trial of the OX40 agonist ivuxolimab. The chain's CDR3 is CASSSRTGGWENNEQFF. DNA for the CDR3: TGTGCCAGCAGCTCCCGGACAGGGGGCTGGGAGAACAATGAGCAGTTCTTC. The variable domain in full, completed from reference TRBV11-1 and TRBJ2-1, reads EAEVAQSPRYKITEKSQAVAFWCDPISGHATLYWYRQILGQGPELLVQFQDESVVDDSQLPKDRFSAERLKGVDSTLKIQPAELGDSAMYLCASSSRTGGWENNEQFFGPGTRLTVL.